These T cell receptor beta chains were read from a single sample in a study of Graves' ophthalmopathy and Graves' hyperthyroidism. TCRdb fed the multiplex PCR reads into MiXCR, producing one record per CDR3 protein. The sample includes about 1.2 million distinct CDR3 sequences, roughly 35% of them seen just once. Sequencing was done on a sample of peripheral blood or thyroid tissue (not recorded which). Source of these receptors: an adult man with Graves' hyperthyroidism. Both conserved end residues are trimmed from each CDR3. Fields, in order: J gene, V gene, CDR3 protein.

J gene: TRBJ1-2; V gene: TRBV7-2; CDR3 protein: ASSLGTQGADNYGYT
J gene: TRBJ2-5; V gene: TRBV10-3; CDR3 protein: AIRTSGVQTQY
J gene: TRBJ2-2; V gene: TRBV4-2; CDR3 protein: ASSQKTGGENTGELF
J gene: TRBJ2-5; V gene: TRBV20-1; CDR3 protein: SAEGQGQETQY
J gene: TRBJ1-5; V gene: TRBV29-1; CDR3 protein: SGTGDGQPQH
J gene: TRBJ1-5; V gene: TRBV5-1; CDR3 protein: ASSLGRGGVQPQH
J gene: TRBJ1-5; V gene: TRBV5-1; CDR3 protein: ASSLGDSSYSNQPQH
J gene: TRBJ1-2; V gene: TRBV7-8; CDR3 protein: ASSRDRQNKYGYT
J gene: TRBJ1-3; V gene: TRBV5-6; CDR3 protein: ASSTGGRVYTIY
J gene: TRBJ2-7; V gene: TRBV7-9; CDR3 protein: ASSVGPGQGAQKQY
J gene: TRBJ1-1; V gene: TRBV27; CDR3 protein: ASSPRQGTEAF
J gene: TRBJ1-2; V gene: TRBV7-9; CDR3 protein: ASSCERGYGYT
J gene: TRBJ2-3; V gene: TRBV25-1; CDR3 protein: ASTVKTDYSTDTQY
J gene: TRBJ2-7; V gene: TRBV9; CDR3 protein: ASSADRVTYEQY
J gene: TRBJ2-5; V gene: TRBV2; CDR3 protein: ASSQGLGVVGETQY
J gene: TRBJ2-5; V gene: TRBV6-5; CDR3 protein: ASSRPGLIH
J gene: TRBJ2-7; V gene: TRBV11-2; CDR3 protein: ASSLVLRGTYEQY
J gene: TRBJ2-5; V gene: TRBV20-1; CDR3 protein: SAWDFGETQY
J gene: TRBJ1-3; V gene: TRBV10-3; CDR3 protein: AISESSMGAGNTIY
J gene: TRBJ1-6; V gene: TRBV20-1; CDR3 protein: SARGRDRVNSPLH